Listed here are 24 T cell receptor beta chains from one sample, sequenced in a study of T cells in Graves' hyperthyroidism and ophthalmopathy. TCR beta CDR3 region amplification was performed from RNA transcripts. HTBI primers were employed in a first-round RT-PCR of the TCR CDR3. Using its own MiXCR run on the multiplex PCR reads, TCRdb lists one record per CDR3 protein. The sample contains 750,000 to 950,000 distinct CDR3 sequences, about two fifths of which appear only once. The sequenced material came from blood. The receptors were sampled from a man younger than 30 with Graves' hyperthyroidism.

This clonotype was seen repeatedly, ten times or more. The chain carries TRBV20-1 and TRBJ1-5; D not resolved. V shed 3 bases and J shed 3 bases, with 9 bases lying between them. Germline V gene data show CDR1 as DFQATT and CDR2 as SNEGSKA (reference sequence). The CDR3 sequence is 13 residues long. The CDR3 here is CSASTTDNQPQHF. As DNA, the CDR3 is TGCAGTGCTAGCACCACGGACAATCAGCCCCAGCATTTT.

This clonotype has ten or more counts. CDR3: CASTRGPYEQYF. The CDR3 nucleotides are TGTGCCAGCACAAGGGGACCCTACGAGCAGTACTTC. This chain links TRBV7-2 with TRBJ2-7, with D perhaps TRBD1 or TRBD2 (5 bases each). V was clipped by 7 bases and J by 2 bases, with 9 bases between them. Germline V gene data show CDR1 as SGHTA and CDR2 as FQGNSA. This CDR3 is built from 12 residues.

A word on this clonotype: Germline is not matched at one junction end, which may reflect a read error. CDR3 sequence: CASSQEALDPYEQYF. The CDR3 bases are TGCGCCAGCAGCCAAGAAGCCCTAGATCCATACGAGCAGTACTTC. V is TRBV7-3 and J is TRBJ2-7; D not certain. The CDR3 has 15 residues. Germline assignment: CDR1 SGHTA and CDR2 FQGTGA.

About this clonotype: This may arise from a read error, as a much more abundant clone is one base away. The V gene is TRBV7-9, the J gene TRBJ1-4; no definite D call. The germline V gene has CDR1 SEHNR and CDR2 FQNEAQ (reference sequence). This CDR3 spans 15 amino acids. The CDR3 DNA reads as TGTGCCAACAGCTTAACTGGAGGGAATAATGAAAAACTGTTTTTT. This encodes CANSLTGGNNEKLFF.

This clonotype appeared many times. The rearrangement uses TRBV20-1 and TRBJ1-4; 8 positions match TRBD1. This CDR3 region has 15 residues. Germline V gene sequence: CDR1 DFQATT, CDR2 SNEGSKA (reference sequence). V shed 3 bases and J 3 bases; nucleotides not matched to a gene: 6. The CDR3 loop reads CSARGQAAANEKLFF. The CDR3, as DNA: TGCAGTGCTAGGGGACAGGCGGCTGCTAATGAAAAACTGTTTTTT.

The chain employs TRBV6-1 and TRBJ2-7, with 8 bases lining up with TRBD1. Losses at the gene ends were 8 bases for V and 4 bases for J; bases not matched to a gene: 13. CDR3 length: 15 residues. CDR1 is MNHNS and CDR2 is SASEGT in the germline V gene. The CDR3 DNA reads as TGTGCCAGCGGTCTGACCGGGACAGGTGAATACGAGCAGTACTTC. This sequence encodes CASGLTGTGEYEQYF.

This clonotype was observed a few times. The chain employs TRBV9 and TRBJ2-5; weak D call: TRBD2 (5 bases). The CDR3 is 15 amino acids. Germline CDR1 SGDLS, CDR2 YYNGEE. V dropped 0 bases and J dropped 5 bases, with 14 bases sitting between them. CDR3 protein: CASSVGRILVETQYF. The CDR3 bases are TGTGCCAGCAGCGTAGGGAGGATTCTCGTCGAGACCCAGTACTTC. Drawing the rest from reference TRBV9 and TRBJ2-5, the complete variable domain is DSGVTQTPKHLITATGQRVTLRCSPRSGDLSVYWYQQSLDQGLQFLIQYYNGEERAKGNILERFSAQQFPDLHSELNLSSLELGDSALYFCASSVGRILVETQYFGPGTRLLVL.

This clonotype occurred many times. The J gene is TRBJ1-1, the V gene TRBV2, with D possibly TRBD1 on 6 matching bases. Germline V CDR1 and CDR2: SNHLY, FYNNEI. The CDR3 extends over 13 amino acids. Trimming cost V 3 bases and J 8 bases, with 13 bases left between them. The CDR3 region is CASSETGGEEAFF. The CDR3 DNA sequence: TGTGCCAGCAGTGAGACTGGGGGCGAGGAAGCTTTCTTT.

This clonotype was picked up a small number of times. This chain links TRBV5-1 with TRBJ2-2; 10 nucleotides line up with TRBD1. The V and J ends lost 4 bases and 4 bases, in that order; junction bases with no gene match: 7. The CDR3 runs to 16 residues. Germline assignment: CDR1 SGHRS and CDR2 YFSETQ. Here the CDR3 DNA reads TGCGCCAGCAGCCTGCCGGGACAGGGGTCCACCGGGGAGCTGTTTTTT. Its protein product is CASSLPGQGSTGELFF.

The V gene is TRBV7-2, the J gene TRBJ2-7, with 7 bases that match TRBD2. V lost 5 bases to trimming and J lost 0 bases; unmatched junction nucleotides: 7. Looked up from germline, CDR1 is SGHTA and CDR2 is FQGNSA. CDR3 length equals 15 residues. In DNA form, the CDR3 reads TGTGCCAGCAGCCAGATCTCTAGCGGCTCCTACGAGCAGTACTTC. This gives the protein CASSQISSGSYEQYF.

The sample holds a few counts of this clonotype. The gene calls are TRBV25-1 and TRBJ2-7, with a possible D match to TRBD1 (5 bases). Germline CDR1 is MGHDK and CDR2 is SYGVNS. The CDR3 has 14 amino acids. V dropped 5 bases and J dropped 5 bases, with 16 bases sitting between them. CDR3: CASSSSARVHEQYF. CDR3 sequence (DNA): TGTGCCAGCAGTTCTAGTGCCAGGGTACACGAGCAGTACTTC.

This clonotype was recorded many times. The chain couples TRBV5-6 to TRBJ2-7; D ambiguous. The CDR3 is made up of 12 amino acids. V was pared by 2 bases and J by 4 bases, with 7 bases between. The germline V gene has CDR1 SGHDT and CDR2 YYEEEE. In DNA form, the CDR3 reads TGTGCCAGCAGCTTAGGTCATTACGAGCAGTACTTC. It is translated as CASSLGHYEQYF.

In its sample, this clonotype was seen a few times. The chain is built from TRBV15 and TRBJ2-5; 9 nucleotides line up with TRBD2. V shed 4 bases and J 2 bases; nucleotides not matched to a gene: 2. This CDR3 spans 14 amino acids. CDR1 LNHNV and CDR2 YYDKDF come from the germline V gene (reference sequence). The CDR3 sequence is CATSTTSGQETQYF. The CDR3 region has the DNA TGTGCCACCAGCACGACTAGCGGACAAGAGACCCAGTACTTC.

The gene calls are TRBV6-1 and TRBJ1-6; 9 bases fit TRBD1. Germline V gene sequence: CDR1 MNHNS, CDR2 SASEGT. The J segment lost 7 bases and the V segment lost 0 bases, leaving 1 base of the junction unmatched. The CDR3 has 15 amino acids. In DNA form, the CDR3 reads TGTGCCAGCAGTGAAGCGGGGACAGGGAATTCACCCCTCCACTTT. Translation gives CASSEAGTGNSPLHF.

The V gene is TRBV7-2, the J gene TRBJ1-3; the match to TRBD1 covers 9 bases. Germline CDR1 is SGHTA and CDR2 is FQGNSA. Trimming at V came to 5 bases and at J to 7 bases, leaving 9 bases not matched to a gene. This CDR3 contains 15 residues. CDR3 bases: TGTGCCAGCAGCCTGGGGACAGGGTATATGAACACCATATATTTT. Translation: CASSLGTGYMNTIYF. Using reference TRBV7-2 and TRBJ1-3 for the parts outside the CDR3, the full variable domain is GAGVSQSPSNKVTEKGKDVELRCDPISGHTALYWYRQSLGQGLEFLIYFQGNSAPDKSGLPSDRFSAERTGGSVSTLTIQRTQQEDSAVYLCASSLGTGYMNTIYFGEGSWLTVV.

The CDR3 nucleotides read TGCGCCAGCAGCTTGGATCCAGCCCAGACCCAGTACTTC. Protein product: CASSLDPAQTQYF. This chain joins TRBV5-1 and TRBJ2-5; D unresolved. Trimming stripped 0 bases from V and 6 bases from J, with 9 bases between. Germline V lookup: CDR1 SGHRS, CDR2 YFSETQ. This CDR3 is built from 13 residues.

The sample holds many counts of this clonotype. The genes are TRBV10-3 and TRBJ1-6; unclear D gene. There are 17 residues in the CDR3. V lost 3 bases and J 7 bases, leaving 19 bases between the germline ends. The germline CDR1 and CDR2 sequences are ENHRY and SYGVKD. CDR3 DNA: TGTGCCATCAGTGACCCTTCGAGGGTTACGGGCAATTCACCCCTCCACTTT. Translation: CAISDPSRVTGNSPLHF.

This clonotype was found a few times. The rearrangement uses TRBV6-5 and TRBJ1-2; D unclear. The CDR3 has 14 residues. CDR1 and CDR2 from the germline V gene are MNHEY and SVGAGI. Trimming took 0 bases from V and 8 from J, leaving 13 bases between them. The CDR3 coding sequence is TGTGCCAGCAGTTACTCGAGGAGAGCGGGAGGCTACACCTTC. This translates into CASSYSRRAGGYTF.

The chain combines TRBV7-8 with TRBJ2-7; 9 positions match TRBD1. The trim removed 4 bases at V and 1 base at J, leaving 5 bases unmatched. Germline V gene lookup returns CDR1 SGHVS and CDR2 FQNEAQ. This CDR3 is 15 amino acids long. CDR3 bases: TGTGCCAGCAGCTCCGGGACAGGGAGGTCCTACGAGCAGTACTTC. This gives the protein CASSSGTGRSYEQYF.

The rearrangement links TRBV12-3 or TRBV12-4 to TRBJ1-1; 11 bases match TRBD1. The V and J ends lost 11 bases and 11 bases, in that order; junction bases with no gene match: 13. The CDR3 has 13 amino acids. CDR3 amino acids: CASRPGQGVGAFF. For the CDR3, the DNA is TGTGCCTCCCGGCCGGGACAGGGGGTTGGGGCTTTCTTT.

The V and J genes are TRBV6-1 and TRBJ2-2, with D perhaps matching TRBD2 (5 bases). The germline gives CDR1 MNHNS, CDR2 SASEGT. V dropped 5 bases and J dropped 2 bases, with 12 bases sitting between them. The CDR3 totals 15 residues. CDR3 protein: CASSRLRTNTGELFF. The CDR3 DNA reads TGTGCCAGCAGTCGGTTGCGGACTAACACCGGGGAGCTGTTTTTT.

This clonotype occurred a few times. V gene TRBV19 combines with J gene TRBJ1-5, with 10 bases fitting TRBD1. The CDR3 covers 15 residues. Trimming took 7 bases from V and 7 from J; bases not matched to a gene: 10. The germline CDR1 and CDR2 sequences are LNHDA and SQIVND (reference sequence). Written as DNA, the CDR3 is TGTGCCAGTACGGGGACAGGGGAGGGTTACCAGCCCCAGCATTTT. It yields the protein CASTGTGEGYQPQHF.

This clonotype has at least ten counts. The rearrangement uses TRBV7-9 and TRBJ1-1, with D perhaps TRBD1 (5 bases). Trimming shortened V by 1 base and J by 5 bases, and 11 bases separated the two germline ends. Per germline, CDR1 SEHNR and CDR2 FQNEAQ (reference sequence). The CDR3 runs 14 residues. The CDR3 nucleotides read TGTGCCAGCAGCTTAGTCCAGGGTGGGACTGAAGCTTTCTTT. It codes for CASSLVQGGTEAFF.

The rearrangement uses TRBV12-3 or TRBV12-4 and TRBJ1-5; TRBD1 aligns across 8 bases. CDR3 length: 16 residues. The V and J ends lost 6 bases and 0 bases, in that order; junction bases with no gene match: 7. The DNA for the CDR3 is TGTGCCAGCAGCCGGACAGGGCCCAATAGCAATCAGCCCCAGCATTTT. This translates into CASSRTGPNSNQPQHF.